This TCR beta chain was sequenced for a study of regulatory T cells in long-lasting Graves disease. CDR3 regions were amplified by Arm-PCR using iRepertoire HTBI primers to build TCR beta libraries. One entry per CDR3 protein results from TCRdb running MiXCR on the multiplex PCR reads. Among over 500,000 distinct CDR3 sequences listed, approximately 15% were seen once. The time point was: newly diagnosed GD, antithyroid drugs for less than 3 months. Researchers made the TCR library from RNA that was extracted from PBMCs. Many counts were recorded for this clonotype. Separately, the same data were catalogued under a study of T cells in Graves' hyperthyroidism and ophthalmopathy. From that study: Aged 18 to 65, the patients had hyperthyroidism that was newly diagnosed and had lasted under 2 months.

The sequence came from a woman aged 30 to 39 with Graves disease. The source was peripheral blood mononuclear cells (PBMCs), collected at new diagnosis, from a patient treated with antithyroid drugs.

In DNA form, the CDR3 reads TGTGCCAGCAGCTTAGTGTCCTACAATGAGCAGTTCTTC. Its protein is CASSLVSYNEQFF. The rearrangement links TRBV7-2 to TRBJ2-1; no reliable D call. The CDR3 is made up of 13 amino acids. V was pared by 1 base and J by 1 base, with 2 bases between. Germline-derived CDR1 and CDR2 are SGHTA and FQGNSA.